Listed below are T cell receptor beta chains from one sample, sequenced in a study of CD8 T cells in cerebrospinal fluid in Alzheimer's disease. TCRdb derives one entry per CDR3 protein from the 10x single-cell sequencing reads, leaving out DNA. The sample table sets out 1,100 or so distinct CDR3 sequences. The sequencing sample was made of cerebrospinal fluid. The receptors come from a human donor in good health. CDR3s include the opening cysteine and the closing phenylalanine or tryptophan. Each record gives: J gene, V gene, clone size, CDR3 protein. For some rows the clone size is stated as once, few or many, or as a class when expanded; others skip it.

J gene: TRBJ1-6; V gene: TRBV6-6; clone size: medium-sized; CDR3 protein: CASSYSKDVGALGPLHF
J gene: TRBJ2-5; V gene: TRBV9; clone size: medium-sized; CDR3 protein: CASSEEGRSETQYF
J gene: TRBJ2-7; V gene: TRBV20-1; clone size: medium-sized; CDR3 protein: CSARVGVSYEQYF
J gene: TRBJ2-7; V gene: TRBV6-4; clone size: medium-sized; CDR3 protein: CASRKGRGLNEQYF
J gene: TRBJ2-7; V gene: TRBV28; clone size: medium-sized; CDR3 protein: CASSTGSTREQYF
J gene: TRBJ2-5; V gene: TRBV27; clone size: medium-sized; CDR3 protein: CASSPGLAGALLGTQYF
J gene: TRBJ2-7; V gene: TRBV27; clone size: large; CDR3 protein: CASSSAPGGPYEQYF
J gene: TRBJ2-3; V gene: TRBV7-8; clone size: large; CDR3 protein: CASSLGGERRQYF
J gene: TRBJ2-3; V gene: TRBV9; clone size: medium-sized; CDR3 protein: CASSVAIRQGASDTQYF
J gene: TRBJ2-7; V gene: TRBV20-1; clone size: medium-sized; CDR3 protein: CSARDPGVYEQYF
J gene: TRBJ2-1; V gene: TRBV11-2; clone size: medium-sized; CDR3 protein: CASSLYGASGGIVQFF
J gene: TRBJ1-2; V gene: TRBV28; clone size: NA; CDR3 protein: CASSLRGGYGYTF
J gene: TRBJ2-3; V gene: TRBV6-1; clone size: large; CDR3 protein: CASTEGVGTDTQYF
J gene: TRBJ1-6; V gene: TRBV6-5; clone size: medium-sized; CDR3 protein: CARPRVFSDSPLHF
J gene: TRBJ2-4; V gene: TRBV4-1; clone size: medium-sized; CDR3 protein: CASSQRREGQRNIQYF
J gene: TRBJ2-1; V gene: TRBV7-9; clone size: large; CDR3 protein: CASSLGSSGRGYEQFF
J gene: TRBJ2-1; V gene: TRBV28; clone size: medium-sized; CDR3 protein: CASSSGGGWNEQFF
J gene: TRBJ1-2; V gene: TRBV12-3/TRBV12-4; clone size: medium-sized; CDR3 protein: CASRNLGPGAQGYTF
J gene: TRBJ2-1; V gene: TRBV11-1; clone size: medium-sized; CDR3 protein: CASSFIDEQFF
J gene: TRBJ2-3; V gene: TRBV12-3/TRBV12-4; clone size: medium-sized; CDR3 protein: CASSYGQGTDTQYF
J gene: TRBJ2-3; V gene: TRBV25-1; clone size: medium-sized; CDR3 protein: CASSPGGVWQYF
J gene: TRBJ2-1; V gene: TRBV5-1; clone size: medium-sized; CDR3 protein: CASEGGAQWDEQFF
J gene: TRBJ1-4; V gene: TRBV4-1; clone size: large; CDR3 protein: CASSQDAGQNPNEKLFF
J gene: TRBJ2-1; V gene: TRBV11-2; clone size: medium-sized; CDR3 protein: CASSRIGQGSPYNEQFF
J gene: TRBJ2-7; V gene: TRBV12-3/TRBV12-4; clone size: medium-sized; CDR3 protein: CASTPPDRVDEQYF
J gene: TRBJ2-3; V gene: TRBV10-3; clone size: large; CDR3 protein: CAISEPGLAGAGTDTQYF
J gene: TRBJ2-1; V gene: TRBV6-1; clone size: NA; CDR3 protein: CASSNSGPAYNEQFF
J gene: TRBJ2-1; V gene: TRBV19; clone size: large; CDR3 protein: CASRRDWGPSYNEQFF
J gene: TRBJ2-7; V gene: TRBV10-3; clone size: large; CDR3 protein: CAISAMTEDEQYF